This TCR beta chain was sequenced in a study of T cell changes during pregnancy in multiple sclerosis. Repertoires were generated with immunoSEQ multiplex PCR, while TCRdb's copy carries only in-frame clones and drops some. The sample carries 55,000 to 80,000 clones, roughly 90% recorded once. Here the sequenced sample was peripheral blood, taken after pregnancy. The receptor comes from a female donor in good health, enrolled as a control in a pregnancy study.

The CDR3 loop reads CASSTDREETQYF. The CDR3 DNA follows: TGTGCCAGTAGTACGGACAGAGAAGAGACCCAGTACTTC. V and J are TRBV19 and TRBJ2-5; D may be TRBD1 (6 bases). V gave up 4 bases and J gave up 3 bases, with 9 bases separating them. The CDR3 spans 13 residues. CDR1 is LNHDA, CDR2 SQIVND, per germline (reference sequence).